This entry concerns a single T cell receptor beta chain. This CDR3 is built from 17 residues. Germline V gene data show CDR1 as KGHSH and CDR2 as LQKENI. The V gene end was trimmed by 3 bases and the J gene end by 3 bases; junction bases not matched to a gene: 9. The data were taken from a study of T cell changes during pregnancy in multiple sclerosis. Assay used: immunoSEQ multiplex PCR; TCRdb lists only in-frame clones, some missing. The sample yields around 56,000 clones, 90% seen once. The specimen was peripheral blood, collected in the first trimester of pregnancy. The chain recombines TRBV18 with TRBJ2-4; TRBD1 agrees at 9 bases. This receptor was taken from a female donor in good health, enrolled as a control in a pregnancy study. The CDR3: CASSPPGQGRNKNIQYF. DNA for the CDR3: TGTGCCAGCTCACCTCCGGGACAGGGTCGGAACAAAAACATTCAGTACTTC.